This T cell receptor beta chain comes out of a study of cytomegalovirus exposure and HLA in healthy donors. PCR primers comprised 60 Vbeta and 13 Jbeta primers. Here immunoSEQ multiplex PCR was the method, and the copy in TCRdb shows in-frame clones only, minus some. The sample's table shows about 110,000 clones. The sequenced material came from PBMCs. This TCR was recovered from a man in his forties in good health and CMV-seropositive.

CDR3 DNA sequence: TGTGCCTGGAGTCCTTCGACAGGGGTGTCGAGCACCGGGGAGCTGTTTTTT. Translation: CAWSPSTGVSSTGELFF. The V gene is TRBV30, the J gene TRBJ2-2; 8 nucleotides align to TRBD1. CDR1 GTSNPN and CDR2 SVGIG come from the germline V gene (reference sequence). V gave up 2 bases and J gave up 4 bases; unmatched junction bases: 12. The CDR3 extends over 17 amino acids.